A selection of T cell receptor beta chains follows, all from one sample in a study of blood T cell repertoires in COVID-19. Generated by immunoSEQ multiplex PCR, the TCRdb table keeps only in-frame clones and is missing some. The table includes more than 30,000 clones, around nine tenths detected once. Sequencing was done on a sample of peripheral blood. The receptors shown here come from a man aged 60 to 69 with active COVID-19. Each CDR3 is given with its conserved first and last residue. The order of the fields is J gene, V gene, clone size, D gene, CDR3 DNA, CDR3 protein. The D gene is left open where the match is weak. Only part of the rows carry a size: once, few, many, or a class if the clone is expanded.

>TRBJ2-7|TRBV28|few|TRBD2
TGTGCCAGCACGGCGGGAGATATCTACGAGCAGTACTTC
CASTAGDIYEQYF
>TRBJ1-5|TRBV4-1|NA|NA
TGCGCCAGCAGCCAAGATCTTGGAGTACATCAGCCCCAGCATTTT
CASSQDLGVHQPQHF
>TRBJ2-4|TRBV7-2|NA|NA
TGTGCCAGCAGCTTGAGGGGGGGCCGGACCAAAAACATTCAGTACTTC
CASSLRGGRTKNIQYF
>TRBJ2-1|TRBV11-2|NA|TRBD2
TGTGCCAGCAGCTCCCTAGCGGGAGCGGCCCCTCAGAATGAGCAGTTCTTC
CASSSLAGAAPQNEQFF
>TRBJ2-7|TRBV6-5|NA|NA
TGTGCCAGCCGGGGTAGCCCTTCCTACGAGCAGTACTTC
CASRGSPSYEQYF
>TRBJ1-6|TRBV5-1|NA|NA
TGCGCCAGCAGCTTGGCAGGGCAGGCTGCGGGGCCCCTCCACTTT
CASSLAGQAAGPLHF
>TRBJ1-1|TRBV5-1|NA|NA
TGCGCCAGCAGCCCCTCATCGGTAGCTACGAACACTGAAGCTTTCTTT
CASSPSSVATNTEAFF
>TRBJ2-5|TRBV7-8|NA|TRBD1
TGTGCCAGCAGCTGGGATCCGGGACAGGGGGTCTGGGAGACCCAGTACTTC
CASSWDPGQGVWETQYF
>TRBJ1-6|TRBV7-2|NA|NA
TGTGCCAGCAGCTTAGGCGCCAATTCACCCCTCCACTTT
CASSLGANSPLHF
>TRBJ1-1|TRBV5-6|NA|TRBD1
TGTGCCAGCAGCTTGTTTGGGGGACAGGGAGAAGCTTTCTTT
CASSLFGGQGEAFF
>TRBJ2-7|TRBV4-1|NA|TRBD2
TGCGCCAGCAGCCAACTAGCGGGAGGACTCGCCGAGCAGTACTTC
CASSQLAGGLAEQYF
>TRBJ2-5|TRBV7-2|NA|NA
TGTGCCAGCAGCTTAGGCTTGAGCTCACAAGAGACCCAGTACTTC
CASSLGLSSQETQYF
>TRBJ1-2|TRBV7-2|NA|NA
TGTGCCAGCAGGCGCGGGGGAGAAGGGTCTTATGGCTACACCTTC
CASRRGGEGSYGYTF
>TRBJ1-1|TRBV12-3/TRBV12-4|NA|NA
TGTGCCAGCAGTTTACTACGAAACACTGAAGCTTTCTTT
CASSLLRNTEAFF
>TRBJ2-3|TRBV5-4|NA|TRBD2
TGTGCCAGCAGCCACAAGCGGGATACCCCAGATACGCAGTATTTT
CASSHKRDTPDTQYF
>TRBJ2-3|TRBV15|NA|TRBD1
TGTGCCACCAGCAGAGGACAGGGCTCAGATACGCAGTATTTT
CATSRGQGSDTQYF
>TRBJ2-1|TRBV2|once|TRBD2
TGTGCCAGCAGTGTGAGGGAGGGCCTGAATGAGCAGTTCTTC
CASSVREGLNEQFF
>TRBJ1-1|TRBV4-1|once|NA
TGCGCCAGCAGCCAAGGGCTTCGGAGGAGTACTGAAGCTTTCTTT
CASSQGLRRSTEAFF
>TRBJ1-2|TRBV18|hyperexpanded|TRBD1
TGTGCCAGCTCACCGGGACAGGGGATAGTTGGCTACACCTTC
CASSPGQGIVGYTF
>TRBJ1-4|TRBV5-1|NA|TRBD1
TGCGCCAGCAGCTTCACAGGGGAAGAAAAACTGTTTTTT
CASSFTGEEKLFF
>TRBJ2-7|TRBV5-4|NA|TRBD2
TGTGCCAGCAGCTTAGCGGGAGGGTCCTACGAGCAGTACTTC
CASSLAGGSYEQYF
>TRBJ2-3|TRBV7-2|NA|NA
TGTGCCAGCAGCTTAGTCCTCACAGATACGCAGTATTTT
CASSLVLTDTQYF
>TRBJ2-7|TRBV19|NA|NA
TGTGCCAGTAGCGGCTCGGCTGCAGGAATAACCTACGAGCAGTACTTC
CASSGSAAGITYEQYF
>TRBJ2-1|TRBV6-5|NA|NA
TGTGCCAGCAAAGAGGGTTTACTGGGGGGTGAGCAGTTCTTC
CASKEGLLGGEQFF
>TRBJ1-6|TRBV27|NA|NA
TGTGCCAGCAGTTTATCGAACGGGTATAATTCACCCCTCCACTTT
CASSLSNGYNSPLHF
>TRBJ2-5|TRBV12-5|NA|TRBD2
TGTGCTAGTGGTTTGGCACGACTAGCGGGGCCTCAAGAGACCCAGTACTTC
CASGLARLAGPQETQYF
>TRBJ2-3|TRBV11-2|NA|NA
TGTGCCAGCAGCAAAAGGCGTGGGCTTAGCACAGATACGCAGTATTTT
CASSKRRGLSTDTQYF
>TRBJ2-3|TRBV6-5|NA|TRBD1
TGTGCCAGCAGTTACTTCGGGACAGGGGGGGGAGATACGCAGTATTTT
CASSYFGTGGGDTQYF
>TRBJ1-2|TRBV27|NA|NA
TGTGCCAGCAGTTTCTATTCGGGGGGCCATGGCTACACCTTC
CASSFYSGGHGYTF
>TRBJ2-2|TRBV5-1|NA|TRBD2
TGCGCCAGCAGCTCGGGGACTAGCGTCTCCGGGGAGCTGTTTTTT
CASSSGTSVSGELFF
>TRBJ2-2|TRBV3-1/TRBV3-2|NA|TRBD1
TGTGCCAGCCACAAGGGACAGGCGAACACCGGGGAGCTGTTTTTT
CASHKGQANTGELFF
>TRBJ2-5|TRBV5-1|once|NA
TGCGCCAGCAGCTTGGCTGGAGGACTCCAAGAGACCCAGTACTTC
CASSLAGGLQETQYF
>TRBJ1-5|TRBV6-5|NA|NA
TGTGCCACGCGACAGGTGGGGTTAAAAGCCCAGCATTTT
CATRQVGLKAQHF
>TRBJ1-5|TRBV7-3|once|NA
TGTGCCAGCAGCTTAAGGCAGGGGTATAGCAATCAGCCCCAGCATTTT
CASSLRQGYSNQPQHF
>TRBJ1-1|TRBV7-8|NA|NA
TGTGCCAGCAGCTCTAGGCGGGTGGGGATGAACACTGAAGCTTTCTTT
CASSSRRVGMNTEAFF
>TRBJ2-3|TRBV5-4|NA|TRBD2
TGTGCCAGCAGCGGGACTAGCGGGGAGACTAGCACAGATACGCAGTATTTT
CASSGTSGETSTDTQYF
>TRBJ2-3|TRBV19|once|TRBD2
TGTGCCAGTGGTGAGGGACTACGCACAGATACGCAGTATTTT
CASGEGLRTDTQYF
>TRBJ2-1|TRBV7-9|NA|TRBD2
TGTGCCAGCAGCACCAAGGGACTAGCGTTGAGCTCCTACAATGAGCAGTTCTTC
CASSTKGLALSSYNEQFF
>TRBJ2-6|TRBV7-2|NA|NA
TGTGCCAGCAGCTTAGGTAACCAGGGGTACTCTGGGGCCAACGTCCTGACTTTC
CASSLGNQGYSGANVLTF
>TRBJ2-5|TRBV7-4|NA|TRBD2
TGTGCCAGCAGCGCGGGGACTAGCGGGCAAGAGACCCAGTACTTC
CASSAGTSGQETQYF
>TRBJ2-7|TRBV10-2|NA|NA
TGCGCCAGCAGTGATGGGGCGGCAGGGACTTACGAGCAGTACTTC
CASSDGAAGTYEQYF
>TRBJ1-1|TRBV4-2|NA|NA
TGTGCCAGCAGCGTTATTTCGGCGGGCACTGAAGCTTTCTTT
CASSVISAGTEAFF
>TRBJ1-2|TRBV15|NA|NA
TGTGCCACCAGCAGTCCTTGGTTTAGGGGGGGAGATGGCTACACCTTC
CATSSPWFRGGDGYTF
>TRBJ2-3|TRBV19|NA|TRBD1
TGTGCCAGTAGTCCTGGGACAGGGAGGAGAGATACGCAGTATTTT
CASSPGTGRRDTQYF
>TRBJ1-2|TRBV7-9|NA|TRBD1
TGTGCCAGCAGCTTAGAAGCAGGGGGCAGCTATGGCTACACCTTC
CASSLEAGGSYGYTF
>TRBJ2-2|TRBV5-1|NA|TRBD2
TGCGCCAGCAGGGCTAGCGGGAGTACCGGCACCGGGGAGCTGTTTTTT
CASRASGSTGTGELFF
>TRBJ1-4|TRBV18|once|NA
TGTGCCAGCTCACCTTCTTCCGGGGAAAAACTGTTTTTT
CASSPSSGEKLFF
>TRBJ2-3|TRBV11-2|NA|TRBD2
TGTGCCAGCAGCATAGGACTAGGGCCCCCCACAGATACGCAGTATTTT
CASSIGLGPPTDTQYF
>TRBJ1-2|TRBV27|NA|TRBD1
TGTGCCAGCAGTTTATCGTGGGACAGAAACTATGGCTACACCTTC
CASSLSWDRNYGYTF
>TRBJ1-5|TRBV21-1|NA|NA
TGTGCCAGCAGCAAAGAGGACAGTAGCAATCAGCCCCAGCATTTT
CASSKEDSSNQPQHF
>TRBJ2-7|TRBV11-2|NA|NA
TGTGCCAGCAGCTTTGACACCCTCTCCTACGAGCAGTACTTC
CASSFDTLSYEQYF
>TRBJ1-4|TRBV5-8|NA|TRBD1
TGTGCCAGCAGCGGGCTGACAGGGCAGAGGGAAAAACTGTTTTTT
CASSGLTGQREKLFF
>TRBJ2-3|TRBV6-2/TRBV6-3|NA|TRBD2
TGTGCCAGCAGTGGGGTGCGGGGGGATGCAGATACGCAGTATTTT
CASSGVRGDADTQYF
>TRBJ1-5|TRBV15|NA|NA
TGTGCCACCAGCAGAGATCCCGGGGAGCGTTCCCAGCCCCAGCATTTT
CATSRDPGERSQPQHF
>TRBJ1-1|TRBV30|NA|NA
TGTGCCTGGACACGACAGGAAGACACTGAAGCTTTCTTT
CAWTRQEDTEAFF